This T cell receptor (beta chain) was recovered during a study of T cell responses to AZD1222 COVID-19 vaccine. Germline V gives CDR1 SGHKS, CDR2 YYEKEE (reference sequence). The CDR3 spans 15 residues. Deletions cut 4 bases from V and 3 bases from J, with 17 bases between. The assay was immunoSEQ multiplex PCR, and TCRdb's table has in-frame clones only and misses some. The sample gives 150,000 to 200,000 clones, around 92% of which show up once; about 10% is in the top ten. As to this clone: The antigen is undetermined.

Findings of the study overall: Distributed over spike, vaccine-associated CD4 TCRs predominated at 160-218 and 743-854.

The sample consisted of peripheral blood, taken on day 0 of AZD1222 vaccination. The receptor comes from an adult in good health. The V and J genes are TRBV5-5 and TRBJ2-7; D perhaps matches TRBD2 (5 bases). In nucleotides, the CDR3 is TGTGCCAGCAGCCTTGGTTTCGGGGATAACTACGAGCAGTACGTC. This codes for CASSLGFGDNYEQYV.